Listed here are 5 T cell receptor beta chains from one sample, sequenced in a study of T cells in Graves' hyperthyroidism and ophthalmopathy. Amplification of TCR beta CDR3 regions used RNA as the template. HTBI primers were the set used in a first-round RT-PCR of the TCR CDR3. From the multiplex PCR reads, TCRdb called clonotypes with MiXCR, one entry per CDR3 protein. In the table there are about 500,000 distinct CDR3 sequences, 16% of which are singletons. Sequencing was done on a sample of blood. The source of these receptors is a young woman with Graves' hyperthyroidism.

This clonotype was counted many times. The CDR3 coding sequence is TGTGCCAGCAGCCTCCCACCAGGCTATGGCTACACCTTC. It encodes CASSLPPGYGYTF. The V call is TRBV11-2, the J call TRBJ1-2; D not resolved. This CDR3 comprises 13 residues. Germline V CDR1 and CDR2: SGHAT, FQNNGV. Trimming removed 5 bases from V and 4 bases from J, with 11 bases in between.

J is TRBJ2-1 and V is TRBV19, with 9 positions matching TRBD2. V lost 4 bases and J lost 4; bases outside the gene matches: 2. Germline CDR1 LNHDA, CDR2 SQIVND (reference sequence). The CDR3 sequence is 14 residues long. CDR3 nucleotide sequence: TGTGCCAGTAGTAGGGCGGGAGGGTACAATGAGCAGTTCTTC. This encodes CASSRAGGYNEQFF.

This clonotype was seen ten or more times. This rearrangement joins TRBV9 to TRBJ1-1; tentatively, D is TRBD1 (6 bases). This CDR3 contains 14 residues. V lost 4 bases and J lost 11, with 21 bases in between. CDR1 is SGDLS and CDR2 is YYNGEE in the germline V gene. The CDR3, as DNA: TGTGCCAGCAGCCCCGACCTCAGGGGCGAAACCGCTTTCTTT. Translating it yields CASSPDLRGETAFF.

V gene TRBV9 combines with J gene TRBJ1-3; a possible D gene is TRBD1 (6 bases). Per germline, CDR1 SGDLS and CDR2 YYNGEE. V lost 2 bases and J 4 bases, leaving 10 bases between the germline ends. This CDR3 is built from 14 residues. The CDR3 protein is CASSVAGAGNTIYF. The CDR3 DNA sequence: TGTGCCAGCAGCGTTGCAGGGGCAGGAAACACCATATATTTT.

This clonotype has only a few counts. The rearrangement links TRBV4-1 to TRBJ2-1; unclear D gene. The germline V gene encodes CDR1 MGHRA and CDR2 YSYEKL. V was shortened by 0 bases and J by 6 bases, with 21 bases between the two germline ends. This CDR3 spans 18 amino acids. The CDR3 DNA is TGCGCCAGCAGCCAAGACCCCCCGCCAGCTACTCCCCCCAATGAGCAGTTCTTC. Protein: CASSQDPPPATPPNEQFF.